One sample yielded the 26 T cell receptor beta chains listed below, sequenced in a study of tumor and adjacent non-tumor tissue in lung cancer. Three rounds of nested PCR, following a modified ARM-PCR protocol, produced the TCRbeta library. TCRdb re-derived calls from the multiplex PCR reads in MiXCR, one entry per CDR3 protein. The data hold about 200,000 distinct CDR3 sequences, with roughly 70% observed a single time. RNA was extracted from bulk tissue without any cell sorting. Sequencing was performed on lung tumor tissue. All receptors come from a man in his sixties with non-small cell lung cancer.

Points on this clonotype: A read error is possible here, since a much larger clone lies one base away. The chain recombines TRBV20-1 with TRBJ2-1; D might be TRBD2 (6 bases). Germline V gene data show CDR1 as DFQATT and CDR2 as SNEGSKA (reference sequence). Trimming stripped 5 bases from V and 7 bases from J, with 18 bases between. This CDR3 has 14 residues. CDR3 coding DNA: TGCAGTGCTCAGACTAGAGAACACCAAAATGAGCAGTTCTTC. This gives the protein CSAQTREHQNEQFF.

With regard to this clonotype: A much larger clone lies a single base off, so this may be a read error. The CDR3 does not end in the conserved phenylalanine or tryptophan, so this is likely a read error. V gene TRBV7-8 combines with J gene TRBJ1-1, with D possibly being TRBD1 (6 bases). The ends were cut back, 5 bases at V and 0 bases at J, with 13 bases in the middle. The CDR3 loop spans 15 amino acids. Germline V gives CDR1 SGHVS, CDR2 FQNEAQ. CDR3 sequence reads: CASSVIQGMNTEAFL. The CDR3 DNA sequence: TGTGCCAGCAGCGTAATACAGGGCATGAACACTGAAGCTTTCTTA.

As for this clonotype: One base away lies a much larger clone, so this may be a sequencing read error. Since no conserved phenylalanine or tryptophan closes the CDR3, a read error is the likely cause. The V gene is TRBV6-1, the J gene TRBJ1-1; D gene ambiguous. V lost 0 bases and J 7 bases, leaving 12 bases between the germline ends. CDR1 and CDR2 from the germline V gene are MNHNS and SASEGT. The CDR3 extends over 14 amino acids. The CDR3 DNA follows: TGTGCCAGCAGTGAAGCGTGGACTTCGAATGAAGCTTTCATT. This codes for CASSEAWTSNEAFI.

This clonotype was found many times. In nucleotides, the CDR3 is TGCGCCAGCGCCGGGACAGCCGGGGAGCAGTTCTTC. It translates to CASAGTAGEQFF. J is TRBJ2-1 and V is TRBV10-1, with 7 bases matching TRBD1. In germline, CDR1 is WNHNN, CDR2 SYGVQD (reference sequence). CDR3 length equals 12 residues. V was clipped by 8 bases and J by 10 bases; unmatched bases: 8.

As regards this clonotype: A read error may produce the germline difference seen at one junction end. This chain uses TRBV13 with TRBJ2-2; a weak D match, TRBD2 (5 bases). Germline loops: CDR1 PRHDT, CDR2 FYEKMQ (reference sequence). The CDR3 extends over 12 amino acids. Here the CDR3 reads CASSRPAGEMFF. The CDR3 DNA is TGTGCCAGCAGCCGGCCTGCCGGGGAGATGTTTTTT.

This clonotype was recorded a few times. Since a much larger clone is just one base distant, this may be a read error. CDR3 region: CSATGSGLSTDTQYF. In DNA form, the CDR3 reads TGCAGTGCCACGGGTAGCGGGTTGAGCACAGATACGCAGTATTTT. This rearrangement joins TRBV20-1 to TRBJ2-3, with 7 positions matching TRBD2. The CDR3 is made up of 15 amino acids. CDR1 and CDR2 (germline): DFQATT, SNEGSKA (reference sequence). Trimming took 6 bases from V and 0 from J; bases not matched to a gene: 9.

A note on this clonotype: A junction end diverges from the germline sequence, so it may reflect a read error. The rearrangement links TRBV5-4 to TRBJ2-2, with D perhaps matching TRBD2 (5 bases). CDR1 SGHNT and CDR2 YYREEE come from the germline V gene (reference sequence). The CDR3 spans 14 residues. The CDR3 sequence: CASSQDLLTGELLF. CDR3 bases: TGTGCCAGCAGCCAGGACCTACTCACCGGGGAGCTGTTGTTT.

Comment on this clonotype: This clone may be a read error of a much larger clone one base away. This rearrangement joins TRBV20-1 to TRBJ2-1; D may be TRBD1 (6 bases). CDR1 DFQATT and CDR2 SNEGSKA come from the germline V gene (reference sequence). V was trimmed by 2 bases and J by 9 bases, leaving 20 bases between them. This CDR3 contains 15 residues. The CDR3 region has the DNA TGCAGTGCTAGATCCGGGACACAGCTAAACATTGAGCAGTTCTTC. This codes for CSARSGTQLNIEQFF.

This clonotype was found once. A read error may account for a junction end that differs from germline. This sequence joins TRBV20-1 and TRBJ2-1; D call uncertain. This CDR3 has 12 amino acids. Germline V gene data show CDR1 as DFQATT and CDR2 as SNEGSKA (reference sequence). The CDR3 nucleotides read TGCAGTGCCAAATATAATGACAATGAGAAGTTCTTC. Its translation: CSAKYNDNEKFF.

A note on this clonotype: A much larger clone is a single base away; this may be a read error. Written as DNA, the CDR3 is TGTGCCAGCAGTTTAAACGTCCCGGGGGAGCAGTACTTC. Its translation is CASSLNVPGEQYF. The chain couples TRBV12-3 or TRBV12-4 to TRBJ2-7, with a weak D call TRBD2 (5 bases). CDR3 length equals 13 residues. The V and J ends lost 2 bases and 7 bases respectively, with 12 bases between them.

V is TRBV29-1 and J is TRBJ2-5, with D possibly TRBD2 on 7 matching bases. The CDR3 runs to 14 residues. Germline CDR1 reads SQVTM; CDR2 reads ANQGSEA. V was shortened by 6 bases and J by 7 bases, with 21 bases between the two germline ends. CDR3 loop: CSVLGGGGSRTQYF. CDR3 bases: TGCAGCGTCCTGGGAGGGGGAGGCAGTAGGACCCAGTACTTC.

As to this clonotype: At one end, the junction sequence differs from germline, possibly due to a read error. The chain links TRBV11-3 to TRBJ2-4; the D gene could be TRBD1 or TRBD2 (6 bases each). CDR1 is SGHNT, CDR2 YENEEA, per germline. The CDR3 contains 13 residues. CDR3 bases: TGTGTCAGCAGGGCCGCGGGGACAAACATTCAGTGCTTC. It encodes CVSRAAGTNIQCF.

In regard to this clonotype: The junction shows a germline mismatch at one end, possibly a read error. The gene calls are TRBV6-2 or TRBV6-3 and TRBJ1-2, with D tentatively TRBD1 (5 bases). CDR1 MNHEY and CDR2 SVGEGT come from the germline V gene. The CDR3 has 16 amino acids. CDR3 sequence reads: CGSSYGGRGIDYGYTF. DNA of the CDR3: TGTGGCAGCAGTTATGGGGGACGAGGTATCGACTATGGCTACACCTTC.

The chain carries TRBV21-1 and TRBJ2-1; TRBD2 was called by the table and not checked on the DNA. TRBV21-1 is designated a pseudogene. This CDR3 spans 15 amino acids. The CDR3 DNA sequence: TGTGCCAGCAGCAAAGTATGGAGCGGGAAGGGTGAGCAGTTCTTC. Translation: CASSKVWSGKGEQFF.

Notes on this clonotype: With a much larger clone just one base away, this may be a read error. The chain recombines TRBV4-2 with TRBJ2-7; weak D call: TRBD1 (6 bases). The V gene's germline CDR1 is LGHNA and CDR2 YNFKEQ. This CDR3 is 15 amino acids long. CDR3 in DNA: TGTGCCAGCAGCCAAGGGCAGGGGTTGGGATACGAGCACTACTTC. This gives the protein CASSQGQGLGYEHYF.

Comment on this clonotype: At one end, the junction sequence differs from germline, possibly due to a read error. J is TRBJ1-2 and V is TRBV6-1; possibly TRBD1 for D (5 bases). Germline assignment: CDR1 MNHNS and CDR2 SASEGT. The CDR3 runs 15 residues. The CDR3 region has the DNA TGTACCAGCAGTTACTTGGGGGATGCTAACTATGGCTACACCTTC. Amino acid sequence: CTSSYLGDANYGYTF.

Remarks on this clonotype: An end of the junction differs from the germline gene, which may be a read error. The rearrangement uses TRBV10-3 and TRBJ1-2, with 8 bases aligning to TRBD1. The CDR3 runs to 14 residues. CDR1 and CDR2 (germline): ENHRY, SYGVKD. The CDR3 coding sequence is TGTGTCATCAGAGAGGATGGGACAGGCTATGGCTACACCTTC. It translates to CVIREDGTGYGYTF.

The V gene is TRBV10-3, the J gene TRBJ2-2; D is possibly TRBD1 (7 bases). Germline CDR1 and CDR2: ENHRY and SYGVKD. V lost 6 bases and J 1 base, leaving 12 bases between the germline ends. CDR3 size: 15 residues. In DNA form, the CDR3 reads TGTGCCATCAGAGCAGGGGGGCTGAACACCGGGGAGCTGTTTTTT. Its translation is CAIRAGGLNTGELFF.

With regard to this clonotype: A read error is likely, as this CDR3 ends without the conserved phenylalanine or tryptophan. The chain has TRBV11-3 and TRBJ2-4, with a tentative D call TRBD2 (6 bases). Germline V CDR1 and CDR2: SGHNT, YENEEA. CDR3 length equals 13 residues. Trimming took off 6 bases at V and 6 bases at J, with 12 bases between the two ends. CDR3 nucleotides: TGTGCCAGCAGGACCGCGGGGACAAACATTCAGTACATC. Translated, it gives CASRTAGTNIQYI.

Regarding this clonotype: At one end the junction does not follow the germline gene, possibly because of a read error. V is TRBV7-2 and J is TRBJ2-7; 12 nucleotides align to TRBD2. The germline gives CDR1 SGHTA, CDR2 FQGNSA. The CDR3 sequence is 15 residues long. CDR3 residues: CGSSPASGREGEQYF. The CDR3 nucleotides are TGTGGCAGCAGCCCTGCTAGCGGGAGGGAAGGGGAGCAGTACTTC. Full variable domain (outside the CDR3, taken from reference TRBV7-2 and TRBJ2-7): GAGVSQSPSNKVTEKGKDVELRCDPISGHTALYWYRQSLGQGLEFLIYFQGNSAPDKSGLPSDRFSAERTGGSVSTLTIQRTQQEDSAVYLCGSSPASGREGEQYFGPGTRLTVT.

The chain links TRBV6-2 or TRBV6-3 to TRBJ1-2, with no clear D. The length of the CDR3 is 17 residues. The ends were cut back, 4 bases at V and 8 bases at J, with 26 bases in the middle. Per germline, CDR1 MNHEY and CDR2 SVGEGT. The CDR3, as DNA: TGTGCCAGCAGTTTATTAAACAAGGATTTAGGAGCGTACGGCTACACCTTC. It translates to CASSLLNKDLGAYGYTF.

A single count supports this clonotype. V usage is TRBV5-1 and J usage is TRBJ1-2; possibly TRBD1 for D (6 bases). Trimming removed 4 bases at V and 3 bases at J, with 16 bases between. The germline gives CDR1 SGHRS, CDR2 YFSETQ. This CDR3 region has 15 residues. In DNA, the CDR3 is TGCGCCAGCAGCCCAGGAGGGGGTGATTACTATGGCTACACCTTC. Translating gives CASSPGGGDYYGYTF.

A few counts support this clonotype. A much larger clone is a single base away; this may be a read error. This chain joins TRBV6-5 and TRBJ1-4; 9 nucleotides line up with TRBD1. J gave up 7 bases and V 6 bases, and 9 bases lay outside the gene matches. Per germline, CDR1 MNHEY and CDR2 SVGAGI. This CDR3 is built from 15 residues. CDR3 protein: CASSRGQGTFEKLFF. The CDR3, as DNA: TGTGCCAGCAGCCGCGGACAGGGGACATTTGAAAAACTGTTTTTT.

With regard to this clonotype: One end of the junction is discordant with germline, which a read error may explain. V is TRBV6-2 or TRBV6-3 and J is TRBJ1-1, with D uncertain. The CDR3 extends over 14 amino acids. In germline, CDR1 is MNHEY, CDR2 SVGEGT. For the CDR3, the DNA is TGTGCCAGCAATTACCCCTATTGGAACACTGAAGCTTTCTTT. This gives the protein CASNYPYWNTEAFF.

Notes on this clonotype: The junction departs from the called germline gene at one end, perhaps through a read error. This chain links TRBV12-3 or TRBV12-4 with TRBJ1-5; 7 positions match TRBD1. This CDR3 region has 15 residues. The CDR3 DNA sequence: TGTGCCAGCAGTCCGACAACAGGGGTCATTCAGCCCCAGCACTTT. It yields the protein CASSPTTGVIQPQHF.

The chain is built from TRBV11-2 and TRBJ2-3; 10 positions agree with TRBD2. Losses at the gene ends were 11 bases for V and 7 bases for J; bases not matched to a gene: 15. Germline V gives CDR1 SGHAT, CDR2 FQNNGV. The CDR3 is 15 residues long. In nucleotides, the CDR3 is TGTGCCGCCAGCTTAGGAGCGGGGGGGCCCAATACGCAGTATTTT. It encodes CAASLGAGGPNTQYF.